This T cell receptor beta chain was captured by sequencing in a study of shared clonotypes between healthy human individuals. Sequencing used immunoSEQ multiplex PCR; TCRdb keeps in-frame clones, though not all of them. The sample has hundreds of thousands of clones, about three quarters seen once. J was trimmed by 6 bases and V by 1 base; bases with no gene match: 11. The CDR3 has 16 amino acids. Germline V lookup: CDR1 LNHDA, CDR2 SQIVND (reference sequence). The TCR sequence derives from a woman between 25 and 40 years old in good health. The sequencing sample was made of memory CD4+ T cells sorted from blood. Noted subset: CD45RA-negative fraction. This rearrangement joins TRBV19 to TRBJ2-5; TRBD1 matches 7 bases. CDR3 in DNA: TGTGCCAGTAGTATAGGAGGGCGGACAGGCAGTAAGACCCAGTACTTC. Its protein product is CASSIGGRTGSKTQYF. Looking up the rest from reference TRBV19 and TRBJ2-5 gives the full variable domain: DGGITQSPKYLFRKEGQNVTLSCEQNLNHDAMYWYRQDPGQGLRLIYYSQIVNDFQKGDIAEGYSVSREKKESFPLTVTSAQKNPTAFYLCASSIGGRTGSKTQYFGPGTRLLVL.